This T cell receptor (beta chain) was identified in a study of T cell changes during pregnancy in multiple sclerosis. Produced via immunoSEQ multiplex PCR; TCRdb's table is partial and in-frame only. The sample has 35,000 to 45,000 clones; about 92% are singletons. V lost 7 bases to trimming and J lost 6 bases; unmatched junction nucleotides: 12. In germline, CDR1 is MGHDK, CDR2 SYGVNS. The CDR3 spans 14 residues. The chain carries TRBV25-1 and TRBJ2-7; 7 bases map to TRBD2. The clonotype comes from a female donor with multiple sclerosis, enrolled in a pregnancy study. The sequences come from CD8+ T cells from peripheral blood mononuclear cells, collected in the first trimester of pregnancy. CDR3 in DNA: TGTGCCAGCAATGGGCCGGGGAGGGCAATCGAGCAGTACTTC. This codes for CASNGPGRAIEQYF.